The rows below give T cell receptor beta chains drawn from one sample of a study of patients and donors after allogeneic stem cell transplantation. Each CDR3 protein gets one entry after TCRdb re-called the RT-PCR reads with MiXCR. Here the sample spans 40,000 to 45,000 distinct CDR3 sequences, roughly 29% being singletons. Sequencing was done on a sample of blood, either unsorted or a sorted T cell fraction (not recorded which). The receptors shown here come from a human donor who was either an allogeneic HSCT recipient or a stem cell or donor lymphocyte infusion donor (not recorded which). It is not recorded whose cells these are; they may come from a transplant donor. Each CDR3 is given with its conserved first and last residue. A D gene is named only where the DNA matches it firmly. Clone size is given for some rows only: seen once, a few or many times, or a class if the clone is expanded.

J gene: TRBJ1-6
clone size: many
V gene: TRBV27
D gene: -
CDR3 protein: CASSLLYNSPLHF
CDR3 DNA: TGTGCCAGCAGTTTACTTTATAATTCACCCCTCCACTTT

J gene: TRBJ2-7
clone size: few
V gene: TRBV3-1
D gene: -
CDR3 protein: CASSRAGGSYEQYF
CDR3 DNA: TGTGCCAGCAGCCGGGCGGGCGGATCCTACGAGCAGTACTTC

J gene: TRBJ2-5
clone size: -
V gene: TRBV12-3/TRBV12-4
D gene: TRBD2
CDR3 protein: CASSLRVSSGSGETQYF
CDR3 DNA: TGTGCCAGCAGTTTAAGGGTGTCTAGCGGGAGTGGGGAGACCCAGTACTTC

J gene: TRBJ1-3
clone size: few
V gene: TRBV12-3/TRBV12-4
D gene: -
CDR3 protein: CASTSLGPGNTIYF
CDR3 DNA: TGTGCCAGCACCTCTTTGGGGCCTGGAAACACCATATATTTT

J gene: TRBJ1-6
clone size: many
V gene: TRBV20-1
D gene: -
CDR3 protein: CSALGTNNSPLHF
CDR3 DNA: TGCAGTGCTCTCGGCACAAATAATTCACCCCTCCACTTT

J gene: TRBJ1-2
clone size: few
V gene: TRBV12-3/TRBV12-4
D gene: -
CDR3 protein: CASSFRPRGYTF
CDR3 DNA: TGTGCCAGCAGTTTCCGGCCGAGAGGCTACACCTTC

J gene: TRBJ1-5
clone size: few
V gene: TRBV4-2
D gene: TRBD1
CDR3 protein: CASSQGTGLNQPQHF
CDR3 DNA: TGTGCCAGCAGCCAAGGGACAGGGCTCAATCAGCCCCAGCATTTT

J gene: TRBJ1-2
clone size: few
V gene: TRBV6-5
D gene: -
CDR3 protein: CASRQGQQEGYTF
CDR3 DNA: TGTGCCAGCAGACAAGGGCAGCAAGAGGGCTACACCTTC

J gene: TRBJ1-2
clone size: -
V gene: TRBV12-3/TRBV12-4
D gene: -
CDR3 protein: CAGRGSYGYTF
CDR3 DNA: TGTGCCGGCCGGGGGTCGTATGGCTACACCTTC

J gene: TRBJ1-3
clone size: few
V gene: TRBV11-2
D gene: -
CDR3 protein: CASSLVGGRNSGNTIYF
CDR3 DNA: TGTGCCAGCAGCTTAGTGGGGGGACGAAACTCTGGAAACACCATATATTTT

J gene: TRBJ1-1
clone size: many
V gene: TRBV4-1
D gene: -
CDR3 protein: CASSRLINTEAFF
CDR3 DNA: TGCGCCAGCAGCCGGTTAATTAACACTGAAGCTTTCTTT

J gene: TRBJ1-5
clone size: few
V gene: TRBV7-2
D gene: -
CDR3 protein: CASSLRFSNQPQHF
CDR3 DNA: TGTGCCAGCAGCTTAAGGTTCAGCAATCAGCCCCAGCATTTT

J gene: TRBJ1-5
clone size: -
V gene: TRBV28
D gene: -
CDR3 protein: CASSSIADSPQVPQHF
CDR3 DNA: TGTGCCAGCAGTTCGATCGCTGACAGCCCGCAGGTGCCCCAGCATTTT

J gene: TRBJ2-7
clone size: -
V gene: TRBV6-5
D gene: -
CDR3 protein: CASSYRGMAYEQYF
CDR3 DNA: TGTGCCAGCAGTTACAGGGGTATGGCCTACGAGCAGTACTTC